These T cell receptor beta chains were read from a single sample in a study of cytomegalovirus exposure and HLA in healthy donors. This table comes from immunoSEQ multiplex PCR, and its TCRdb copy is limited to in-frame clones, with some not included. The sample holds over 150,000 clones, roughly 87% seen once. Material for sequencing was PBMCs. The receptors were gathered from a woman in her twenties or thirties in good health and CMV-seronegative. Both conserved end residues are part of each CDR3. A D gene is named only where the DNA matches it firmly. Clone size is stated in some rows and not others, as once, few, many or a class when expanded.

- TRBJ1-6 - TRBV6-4 CASSDSPEDSPLHF TGTGCCAGCAGTGACTCACCAGAGGATTCACCCCTCCACTTT
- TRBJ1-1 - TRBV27 CASSPGLNTEAFF TGTGCCAGCAGTCCAGGGCTGAACACTGAAGCTTTCTTT
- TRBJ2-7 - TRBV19 CASSPSSYEQYF TGTGCCAGTAGTCCCAGCTCCTACGAGCAGTACTTC
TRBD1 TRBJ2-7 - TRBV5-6 CASSALQGVCEQYF TGTGCCAGCAGCGCCCTACAGGGGGTCTGCGAGCAGTACTTC
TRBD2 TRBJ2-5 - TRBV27 CASSLSVPGLAEFAEEETQYF TGTGCCAGCAGTTTATCCGTTCCGGGACTAGCGGAATTCGCGGAGGAAGAGACCCAGTACTTC
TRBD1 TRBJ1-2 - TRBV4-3 CASSQDRGPNGYTF TGCGCCAGCAGCCAAGACAGGGGGCCTAATGGCTACACCTTC
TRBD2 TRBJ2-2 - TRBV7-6 CASKLGVSGGLGNTGELFF TGTGCCAGCAAGCTGGGTGTTAGCGGGGGGCTCGGGAACACCGGGGAGCTGTTTTTT
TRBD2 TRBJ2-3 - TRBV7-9 CASSLGAGGDTQYF TGTGCCAGCAGCTTAGGAGCGGGAGGAGATACGCAGTATTTT
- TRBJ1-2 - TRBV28 CASSLNYGYTF TGTGCCAGCAGCCTAAATTATGGCTACACCTTC
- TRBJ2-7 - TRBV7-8 CASSLSVLPYEQYF TGTGCCAGCAGCTTATCGGTCCTACCCTACGAGCAGTACTTC
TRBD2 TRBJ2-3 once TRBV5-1 CASSKREVVTDTQYF TGCGCCAGCAGCAAGCGGGAGGTCGTGACAGATACGCAGTATTTT
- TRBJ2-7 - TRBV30 CAWSMGGLSHEQYF TGTGCCTGGAGTATGGGAGGTTTGTCCCACGAGCAGTACTTC
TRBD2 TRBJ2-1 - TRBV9 CASSAGTTYLEQFF TGTGCCAGCAGCGCCGGGACTACCTACTTGGAGCAGTTCTTC
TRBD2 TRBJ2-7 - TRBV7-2 CASSLSSGRASRGYEQYF TGTGCCAGCAGCTTAAGTAGCGGGAGGGCCTCAAGGGGCTACGAGCAGTACTTC
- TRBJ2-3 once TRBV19 CASSIAGPYTDTQYF TGTGCCAGTAGTATAGCAGGGCCCTACACAGATACGCAGTATTTT
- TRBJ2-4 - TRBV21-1 CASSKVDF TGTGCCAGCAGCAAAGTAGACTTC
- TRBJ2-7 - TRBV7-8 CASSLAERAPYEQYF TGTGCCAGCAGCTTAGCAGAGCGGGCACCCTACGAGCAGTACTTC
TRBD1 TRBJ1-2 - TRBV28 CASSPRIYRTGAGYGYTF TGTGCCAGCAGTCCACGAATCTACAGGACAGGGGCGGGGTATGGCTACACCTTC
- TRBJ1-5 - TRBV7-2 CASSPGGYQPQHF TGTGCCAGCAGCCCCGGGGGATATCAGCCCCAGCATTTT
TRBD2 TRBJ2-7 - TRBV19 CASSIAPGLAPYEQYF TGTGCCAGTAGTATAGCCCCGGGACTAGCGCCCTACGAGCAGTACTTC
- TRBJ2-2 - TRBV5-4 CASSLGQSSNPGELFF TGTGCCAGCAGCTTGGGACAATCCTCCAACCCCGGGGAGCTGTTTTTT
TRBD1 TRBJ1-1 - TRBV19 CASTGQGQTEAFF TGTGCCAGTACCGGACAGGGGCAAACTGAAGCTTTCTTT
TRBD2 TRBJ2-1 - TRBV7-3 CASSLKGVGEGLGLLNEQFF TGTGCCAGCAGCTTAAAGGGTGTTGGGGAGGGACTGGGTCTCTTGAATGAGCAGTTCTTC
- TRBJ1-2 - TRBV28 CASSLRAVQGKGYTF TGTGCCAGCAGTTTAAGGGCGGTACAGGGTAAGGGCTACACCTTC
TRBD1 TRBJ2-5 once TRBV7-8 CASSLTPGRQGKETQYF TGTGCCAGCAGCTTAACCCCGGGGAGACAGGGGAAAGAGACCCAGTACTTC
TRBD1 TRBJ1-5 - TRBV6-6 CAGGSHDGQGRQPQHF TGTGCCGGCGGATCTCATGACGGACAGGGACGACAGCCCCAGCATTTT
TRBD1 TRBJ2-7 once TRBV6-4 CASSDSPAGGRDEQYF TGTGCCAGCAGTGACTCCCCAGCAGGGGGCCGCGACGAGCAGTACTTC
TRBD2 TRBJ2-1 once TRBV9 CASSPRTSGRFSVIEQFF TGTGCCAGCAGCCCCCGGACTAGCGGGAGATTTAGCGTCATTGAGCAGTTCTTC
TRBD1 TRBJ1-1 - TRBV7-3 CASSPGTGVLDTEAFF TGTGCCAGCAGCCCGGGCACAGGGGTGTTAGACACTGAAGCTTTCTTT
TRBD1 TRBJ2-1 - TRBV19 CATRDRGSGEQFF TGTGCCACTAGGGACAGGGGGTCAGGTGAGCAGTTCTTC
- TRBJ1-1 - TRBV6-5 CASSSPQTGGFEAFF TGTGCCAGCAGTTCACCGCAGACAGGAGGCTTTGAAGCTTTCTTT
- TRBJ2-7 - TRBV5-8 CASSLELQFHEQYF TGTGCCAGCAGCTTGGAATTGCAGTTCCACGAGCAGTACTTC
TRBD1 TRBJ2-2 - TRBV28 CASSRPPLQGVGTGELFF TGTGCCAGCAGTCGCCCTCCCCTCCAGGGGGTTGGCACCGGGGAGCTGTTTTTT
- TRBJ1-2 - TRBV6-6 CASRPGGPKNYGYTF TGTGCCAGCAGGCCGGGGGGTCCCAAGAACTATGGCTACACCTTC
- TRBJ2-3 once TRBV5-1 CASRGGATDTQYF TGCGCCAGCAGGGGGGGAGCCACAGATACGCAGTATTTT
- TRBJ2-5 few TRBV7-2 CASSPMETQYF TGTGCCAGCAGCCCTATGGAGACCCAGTACTTC
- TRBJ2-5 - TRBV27 CASSPRGAQETQYF TGTGCCAGCAGTCCTCGGGGAGCCCAAGAGACCCAGTACTTC
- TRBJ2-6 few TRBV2 CASSVLGANVLTF TGTGCCAGCAGTGTTCTGGGGGCCAACGTCCTGACTTTC
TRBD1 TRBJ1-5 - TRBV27 CASSLSSQGTGQPQHF TGTGCCAGCAGTTTATCGAGCCAGGGGACAGGGCAGCCCCAGCATTTT
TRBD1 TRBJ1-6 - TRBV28 CASSLRDRGYNSPLHF TGTGCCAGCAGTTTACGAGACAGGGGCTATAATTCACCCCTCCACTTT
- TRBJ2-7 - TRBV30 CAWRGPSPSQLYEQYF TGTGCCTGGAGGGGCCCCAGCCCATCTCAGTTGTACGAGCAGTACTTC
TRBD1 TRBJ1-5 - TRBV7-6 CASSSRQGYQPQHF TGTGCCAGCAGCTCACGACAGGGGTACCAGCCCCAGCATTTT
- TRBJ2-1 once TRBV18 CASSPQRANNEQFF TGTGCCAGCTCACCACAGCGGGCGAACAATGAGCAGTTCTTC
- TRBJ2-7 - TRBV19 CASSISVSYEQYF TGTGCCAGTAGTATATCGGTGTCCTACGAGCAGTACTTC
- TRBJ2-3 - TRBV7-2 CASSSDRDWNTQYF TGTGCCAGCAGCTCAGACAGGGACTGGAATACGCAGTATTTT